One and the same sample provided the 28 T cell receptor beta chains below, sequenced in a study of blood T cell repertoires in COVID-19. Here immunoSEQ multiplex PCR was the method, and the copy in TCRdb shows in-frame clones only, minus some. The sample shows about 110,000 clones, approximately 80% of them seen only once. The sequencing input was peripheral blood. Receptors originate from an older man with active or convalescent COVID-19.

V and J are TRBV19 and TRBJ2-1, with 7 bases that match TRBD1. The J segment lost 4 bases and the V segment lost 5 bases, leaving 11 bases of the junction unmatched. The CDR3 is 16 residues long. Germline V CDR1 and CDR2: LNHDA, SQIVND (reference sequence). The CDR3 DNA is TGTGCCAGTAGTCCCCGGACAGGCTTCAATTACAATGAGCAGTTCTTC. It yields the protein CASSPRTGFNYNEQFF.

The rearrangement uses TRBV3-1 (or the pseudogene TRBV3-2) and TRBJ2-5; 11 nucleotides match TRBD2. There are 18 residues in the CDR3. The V gene end was trimmed by 3 bases and the J gene end by 4 bases; junction bases not matched to a gene: 13. The germline V gene has CDR1 LGHDT and CDR2 YNNKEL (reference sequence). The CDR3 reads CASSQSWLSGGAGETQYF. The CDR3 nucleotides read TGTGCCAGCAGCCAGAGCTGGCTTAGCGGGGGGGCCGGAGAGACCCAGTACTTC.

CDR3 region: CASSLEAESEQYF. In nucleotides, the CDR3 is TGTGCCAGCAGCTTAGAGGCGGAAAGCGAGCAGTACTTC. The chain carries TRBV7-9 and TRBJ2-7; no clear D. The CDR3 covers 13 residues. Trimming removed 1 base at V and 6 bases at J, with 10 bases between. The germline CDR1 and CDR2 sequences are SEHNR and FQNEAQ (reference sequence).

This chain connects TRBV5-5 to TRBJ2-1; D is undetermined. The CDR3 totals 13 residues. V was cut by 3 bases and J by 4 bases, with 8 bases left in between. Germline lookup yields CDR1 SGHKS and CDR2 YYEKEE (reference sequence). This CDR3 is CASSWAQYNEQFF. As DNA, the CDR3 is TGTGCCAGCAGCTGGGCCCAGTACAATGAGCAGTTCTTC.

This chain uses TRBV6-5 with TRBJ1-1; weak D call: TRBD1 (5 bases). The CDR3 spans 16 residues. Germline V gene sequence: CDR1 MNHEY, CDR2 SVGAGI. The germline V and J ends were trimmed by 0 bases and 1 base, with 12 bases remaining between them. CDR3 nucleotide sequence: TGTGCCAGCAGTTACTCAGGGGTAAGGGCGAACACTGAAGCTTTCTTT. Amino acid sequence: CASSYSGVRANTEAFF.

V and J are TRBV19 and TRBJ2-1; TRBD1 matches at 7 bases. Trimming cost V 8 bases and J 3 bases; bases outside gene matches: 7. This CDR3 spans 14 amino acids. Germline assignment: CDR1 LNHDA and CDR2 SQIVND (reference sequence). CDR3 DNA sequence: TGTGCCAGTCGACAGGGTAACTACTACAATGAGCAGTTCTTC. Translated, it gives CASRQGNYYNEQFF. Full variable domain (rest looked up from reference TRBV19 and TRBJ2-1): DGGITQSPKYLFRKEGQNVTLSCEQNLNHDAMYWYRQDPGQGLRLIYYSQIVNDFQKGDIAEGYSVSREKKESFPLTVTSAQKNPTAFYLCASRQGNYYNEQFFGPGTRLTVL.

There are a few counts of this clone. The V and J genes are TRBV19 and TRBJ1-6, with TRBD1 as a possible D gene (6 bases). V was cut by 5 bases and J by 2 bases, with 13 bases left in between. Germline-derived CDR1 and CDR2 are LNHDA and SQIVND (reference sequence). The CDR3 contains 16 residues. The CDR3 loop is CASSLRRGTYNSPLHF. For the CDR3, the DNA is TGTGCCAGTAGTCTCCGCAGGGGAACCTATAATTCACCCCTCCACTTT.

The rearrangement links TRBV5-4 to TRBJ1-1; 7 positions agree with TRBD1. Per the germline V gene, CDR1 is SGHNT and CDR2 is YYREEE (reference sequence). This CDR3 comprises 15 residues. J was trimmed by 1 base and V by 2 bases; bases with no gene match: 5. CDR3 in DNA: TGTGCCAGCAGCTTCCTCGGGACAGCGAACACTGAAGCTTTCTTT. Its protein product is CASSFLGTANTEAFF.

This clone was detected only a few times. V is TRBV30 and J is TRBJ1-1; no clear D gene. V was clipped by 3 bases and J by 1 base, with 9 bases between them. This CDR3 has 13 amino acids. In germline, CDR1 is GTSNPN, CDR2 SVGIG (reference sequence). CDR3 sequence reads: CAWSLSKNTEAFF. CDR3 nucleotides: TGTGCCTGGAGCTTGAGTAAGAACACTGAAGCTTTCTTT.

This clone was detected ten times or more. Other DNA sequences in this specimen translate into the identical CDR3. The rearrangement uses TRBV27 and TRBJ1-5, with TRBD1 identical over 7 bases. CDR1 and CDR2 from the germline V gene are MNHEY and SMNVEV (reference sequence). The CDR3 consists of 13 residues. With 5 bases clipped from V and 4 bases from J, the junction kept 2 bases outside the gene matches. Here the CDR3 DNA reads TGTGCCAGCAGTACAGGGGAGAATCAGCCCCAGCATTTT. Its translation is CASSTGENQPQHF.

In this sample, this clone turned up a few times. The J gene is TRBJ1-1, the V gene TRBV19; weak D call: TRBD1 (5 bases). The germline V gene encodes CDR1 LNHDA and CDR2 SQIVND (reference sequence). The ends were cut back, 6 bases at V and 6 bases at J, with 11 bases in the middle. The CDR3 contains 12 residues. This chain's CDR3 is CASRYQGPEAFF. The CDR3 nucleotides are TGTGCCAGTAGGTATCAGGGCCCTGAAGCTTTCTTT. The whole variable domain, filled in from reference TRBV19 and TRBJ1-1, reads DGGITQSPKYLFRKEGQNVTLSCEQNLNHDAMYWYRQDPGQGLRLIYYSQIVNDFQKGDIAEGYSVSREKKESFPLTVTSAQKNPTAFYLCASRYQGPEAFFGQGTRLTVV.

This chain connects TRBV6-1 to TRBJ2-7, with 7 bases aligning to TRBD1. This CDR3 comprises 17 residues. V lost 1 base and J lost 1; bases outside the gene matches: 10. Per germline, CDR1 MNHNS and CDR2 SASEGT. The CDR3 spells CASSEGVQGDSSYEQYF. The CDR3 nucleotides read TGTGCCAGCAGTGAAGGAGTTCAGGGGGACAGTTCCTACGAGCAGTACTTC.

This chain uses TRBV2 with TRBJ1-2; 12 bases agree with TRBD1. V lost 6 bases and J lost 4; bases outside the gene matches: 0. CDR3 size: 13 residues. CDR1 and CDR2 (germline): SNHLY, FYNNEI. The CDR3 loop is CASRGQGAYGYTF. CDR3 DNA sequence: TGTGCCAGCAGGGGACAGGGGGCCTATGGCTACACCTTC.

CDR3 loop: CASSLTGGDGNSPLHF. The CDR3 DNA reads TGTGCCAGCAGCTTAACAGGGGGCGACGGTAATTCACCCCTCCACTTT. The chain couples TRBV11-2 to TRBJ1-6, with 9 nucleotides matching TRBD1. The CDR3 is made up of 16 amino acids. With 2 bases clipped from V and 6 bases from J, the junction kept 5 bases outside the gene matches. Germline loops: CDR1 SGHAT, CDR2 FQNNGV.

The chain is built from TRBV10-3 and TRBJ2-2; D is undetermined. V was clipped by 4 bases and J by 0 bases, with 9 bases between them. The CDR3 runs 15 residues. CDR1 and CDR2 from the germline V gene are ENHRY and SYGVKD. The CDR3 DNA is TGTGCCATCAGTGGGAACAGTGCGAACACCGGGGAGCTGTTTTTT. Encoded protein: CAISGNSANTGELFF.

This chain uses TRBV2 with TRBJ2-2; D ambiguous. The germline V gene has CDR1 SNHLY and CDR2 FYNNEI. CDR3 length: 17 residues. V was pared by 6 bases and J by 0 bases, with 17 bases between. CDR3 sequence reads: CASSVRHIGTNTGELFF. The CDR3 nucleotides are TGTGCCAGCAGCGTAAGACACATCGGAACGAACACCGGGGAGCTGTTTTTT.

This clone was seen a few times. V usage is TRBV18 and J usage is TRBJ1-1, with D tentatively TRBD1 (5 bases). Germline V gene sequence: CDR1 KGHSH, CDR2 LQKENI. CDR3 size: 14 residues. Trimming left V 2 bases short and J 6 bases short, with 13 bases between. The CDR3 spells CASSPEQAWAEAFF. The CDR3 DNA follows: TGTGCCAGCTCACCAGAACAGGCCTGGGCTGAAGCTTTCTTT.

This rearrangement joins TRBV2 to TRBJ1-2; 7 bases map to TRBD1. The junction had 9 bases not matched to a gene; V was cut back by 6 bases and J by 2 bases. This CDR3 region has 15 residues. Germline CDR1 SNHLY, CDR2 FYNNEI. For the CDR3, the DNA is TGTGCCAGCAGCCCTAACAGGGGACCAAACTATGGCTACACCTTC. It is translated as CASSPNRGPNYGYTF.

Concerning this clone itself: Other nucleotide sequences from this sample produce the same CDR3. This chain joins TRBV19 and TRBJ2-7, with 8 positions matching TRBD1. Germline-derived CDR1 and CDR2 are LNHDA and SQIVND (reference sequence). This CDR3 comprises 13 residues. V lost 6 bases and J lost 7; bases outside the gene matches: 8. Here the CDR3 reads CASSRTGSYEQYF. The CDR3 nucleotides are TGTGCCAGTAGCCGGACAGGGAGCTATGAGCAGTACTTC.

The chain links TRBV18 to TRBJ1-1; D possibly corresponds to TRBD1 (5 bases). The ends were cut back, 5 bases at V and 9 bases at J, with 16 bases in the middle. This CDR3 has 13 amino acids. In germline, CDR1 is KGHSH, CDR2 LQKENI. CDR3 in DNA: TGTGCCAGCTCAGCCTCAAACAGGTGGAAAGCTTTCTTT. Its translation: CASSASNRWKAFF.

This rearrangement joins TRBV6-6 to TRBJ2-4; no reliable D call. Germline V CDR1 and CDR2: MNHNY, SVGAGI (reference sequence). The CDR3 has 15 residues. V lost 2 bases and J 0 bases, leaving 8 bases between the germline ends. CDR3 protein: CASSYNTLAKNIQYF. The CDR3 DNA follows: TGTGCCAGCAGTTACAACACGTTAGCCAAAAACATTCAGTACTTC.

The V gene is TRBV12-3 or TRBV12-4, the J gene TRBJ2-5, with D possibly TRBD1 on 6 matching bases. CDR3 length equals 13 residues. Trimming removed 5 bases from V and 4 bases from J, with 11 bases in between. The DNA for the CDR3 is TGTGCCAGCAGTCCGACAGGCCCAGAGACCCAGTACTTC. Translated, it gives CASSPTGPETQYF.

V is TRBV5-1 and J is TRBJ2-3; TRBD1 agrees at 7 bases. This CDR3 is built from 15 residues. With 1 base clipped from V and 3 bases from J, the junction kept 5 bases outside the gene matches. The germline CDR1 and CDR2 sequences are SGHRS and YFSETQ. In DNA, the CDR3 is TGCGCCAGCAGCTTGCTGGACAGGCAAACAGATACGCAGTATTTT. It specifies CASSLLDRQTDTQYF.

The V gene is TRBV19, the J gene TRBJ1-4, with 10 bases fitting TRBD1. The ends lost 4 bases at V and 4 bases at J; junction bases unmatched: 15. Germline lookup yields CDR1 LNHDA and CDR2 SQIVND (reference sequence). The CDR3 spans 19 residues. CDR3 amino acids: CASSTIGARTGGINEKLFF. The CDR3, as DNA: TGTGCCAGTAGTACCATCGGTGCGAGGACAGGGGGTATTAATGAAAAACTGTTTTTT.

This chain uses TRBV6-6 with TRBJ1-1; 7 bases align to TRBD1. The V and J ends lost 5 bases and 2 bases, in that order; junction bases with no gene match: 2. CDR1 and CDR2 from the germline V gene are MNHNY and SVGAGI (reference sequence). The CDR3 is made up of 13 amino acids. As DNA, the CDR3 is TGTGCCAGCAGTAACAGGGGCAACACTGAAGCTTTCTTT. Its translation: CASSNRGNTEAFF.

V usage is TRBV5-1 and J usage is TRBJ1-4; 7 bases line up with TRBD1. The trim removed 7 bases at V and 6 bases at J, leaving 9 bases unmatched. The CDR3 totals 14 residues. CDR1 is SGHRS and CDR2 is YFSETQ in the germline V gene. CDR3 loop: CASSTGLGDEKLFF. CDR3 sequence (DNA): TGCGCCAGCTCGACAGGGCTAGGGGATGAAAAACTGTTTTTT. The full variable domain, in which reference TRBV5-1 and TRBJ1-4 provide the parts outside the CDR3, is KAGVTQTPRYLIKTRGQQVTLSCSPISGHRSVSWYQQTPGQGLQFLFEYFSETQRNKGNFPGRFSGRQFSNSRSEMNVSTLELGDSALYLCASSTGLGDEKLFFGSGTQLSVL.

The chain has TRBV27 and TRBJ2-1; maybe TRBD1 (5 bases). The length of the CDR3 is 14 residues. Germline values: CDR1 MNHEY, CDR2 SMNVEV (reference sequence). V lost 6 bases and J 7 bases, leaving 16 bases between the germline ends. Here the CDR3 reads CASRLTVGLNEQFF. The CDR3 DNA sequence: TGTGCCAGCAGATTGACAGTGGGTCTGAATGAGCAGTTCTTC.

This clone occurred a few times. The V call is TRBV3-1 (or the pseudogene TRBV3-2), the J call TRBJ1-6; maybe TRBD1 (5 bases). The germline V gene encodes CDR1 LGHDT and CDR2 YNNKEL (reference sequence). The CDR3 loop spans 15 amino acids. V lost 1 base, J lost 7 bases, and 11 bases lay in between. The CDR3 DNA is TGTGCCAGCAGCCAAGGGGAGGGGAGGAATTCACCCCTCCACTTT. Its translation: CASSQGEGRNSPLHF.